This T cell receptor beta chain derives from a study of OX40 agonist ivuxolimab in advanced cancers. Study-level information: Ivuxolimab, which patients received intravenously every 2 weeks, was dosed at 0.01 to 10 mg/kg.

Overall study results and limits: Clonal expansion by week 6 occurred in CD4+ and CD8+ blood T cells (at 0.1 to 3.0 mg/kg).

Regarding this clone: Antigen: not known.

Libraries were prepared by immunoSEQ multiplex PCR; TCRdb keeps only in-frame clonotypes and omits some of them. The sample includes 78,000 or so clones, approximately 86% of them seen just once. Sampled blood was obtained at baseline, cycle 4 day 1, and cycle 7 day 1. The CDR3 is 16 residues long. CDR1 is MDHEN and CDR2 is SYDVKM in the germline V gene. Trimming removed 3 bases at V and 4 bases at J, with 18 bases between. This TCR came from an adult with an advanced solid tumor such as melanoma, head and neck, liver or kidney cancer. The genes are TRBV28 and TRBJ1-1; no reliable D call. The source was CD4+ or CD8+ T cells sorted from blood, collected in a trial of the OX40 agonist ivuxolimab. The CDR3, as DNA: TGTGCCAGCAGTTTGGTCCGTGCGGGAGGAGGCACTGAAGCTTTCTTT. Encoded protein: CASSLVRAGGGTEAFF.